One TCR beta chain is described in this entry. CDR1 is LNHDA and CDR2 is SQIVND in the germline V gene (reference sequence). The CDR3 is 13 residues long. Losses at the gene ends were 6 bases for V and 4 bases for J; bases not matched to a gene: 4. The source of the sample is a study of blood T cell repertoires in COVID-19. Overall study: PBMCs, B-cell-depleted T cells, or T cells provided the cDNA or gDNA that made up the material.

In the original processing: Amplified reference gene primers provided the basis for estimating nucleated cell counts. Here immunoSEQ multiplex PCR was the method, and the copy in TCRdb shows in-frame clones only, minus some. V, J and clone size derive from that table, while D and trimming were established from the DNA sequence. The sample includes approximately 89,000 clones, 75% to 85% of them seen just once. Sequenced material: peripheral blood. The sequence was obtained from a human donor in a cohort sampled during active COVID-19. The V and J genes are TRBV19 and TRBJ1-2; 8 nucleotides agree with TRBD1. CDR3 bases: TGTGCCAGTAGGAGACAGGGGACCTATGGCTACACCTTC. Its protein product is CASRRQGTYGYTF.